This T cell receptor beta chain was sequenced in a study of blood T cell repertoires in COVID-19. Study in general: The cDNA or gDNA used as material had been derived from T cells, B-cell-depleted T cells, or PBMCs.

The CDR3 totals 13 residues. The germline V gene encodes CDR1 LNHDA and CDR2 SQIVND (reference sequence). The germline V and J ends were trimmed by 2 bases and 4 bases, with 9 bases remaining between them. Data came from immunoSEQ multiplex PCR; TCRdb stores just in-frame clones and leaves some out. This table has tens of thousands of clones, nearly 90% appearing once. The gene calls are TRBV19 and TRBJ2-7; D gene uncertain. The receptor's source is an older man with active COVID-19. Material: peripheral blood. The CDR3 loop reads CASSIQIQYEQYF. CDR3 nucleotides: TGTGCCAGTAGTATACAGATTCAATACGAGCAGTACTTC.